This TCR beta chain derives from a study of metastatic and nonmetastatic thyroid tumors. CDR1 is LGHDT and CDR2 is YNNKEL in the germline V gene (reference sequence). This CDR3 has 16 residues. The ends lost 1 base at V and 5 bases at J; junction bases unmatched: 8. TCRdb used MiXCR to call clones anew from the PCR reads. The sample consists of under 25,000 clones, about an eighth of them appearing once. This clone was recorded many times. Other DNA sequences in this sample translate to the same CDR3. No treatment had been given to any patient before thyroid surgery. This clonotype was obtained from a female donor with papillary thyroid cancer or a benign thyroid nodule (not recorded which). Some clones in this sample may be carry-over from other donors' samples. The V call is TRBV3-1, the J call TRBJ2-3; 8 positions agree with TRBD2. Sample: blood. The CDR3 bases are TGTGCCAGCAGCCAAGGAACTAGCGGAAGAGGAGATACGCAGTATTTT. Residues: CASSQGTSGRGDTQYF.